One and the same sample provided the 26 T cell receptor beta chains below, sequenced in a study of cytomegalovirus exposure and HLA in healthy donors. The PCR was carried out with 60 Vbeta primers and 13 Jbeta primers. Sequencing used immunoSEQ multiplex PCR; TCRdb keeps in-frame clones, though not all of them. This sample has 150,000 or so clones, with roughly 85% found just once. The sequencing input was PBMCs. These receptors were collected from a man aged 18-30 years in good health and CMV-seropositive.

The rearrangement links TRBV19 to TRBJ1-2; D uncertain. The CDR3 consists of 11 residues. CDR1 LNHDA and CDR2 SQIVND come from the germline V gene (reference sequence). With 1 base removed from V and 6 bases from J, the gap between germline ends came to 3 bases. The CDR3: CASSIADGYTF. The CDR3 coding sequence is TGTGCCAGTAGTATAGCCGATGGCTACACCTTC.

This clone was counted a few times. The J gene is TRBJ2-1, the V gene TRBV2, with 11 bases fitting TRBD2. The CDR3 length is 17 residues. After removal of 4 bases from V and 2 bases from J, the junction contained 7 bases not matched to a gene. Germline V CDR1 and CDR2: SNHLY, FYNNEI. The CDR3 is CASSGATSGTPYNEQFF. The CDR3 DNA reads TGTGCCAGCAGTGGGGCGACTAGCGGGACGCCCTACAATGAGCAGTTCTTC.

This clone occurred a few times. The CDR3 here is CASSLNGGSTDTQYF. The CDR3 DNA follows: TGTGCCAGCAGCTTGAATGGCGGGAGCACAGATACGCAGTATTTT. The chain uses TRBV5-4 and TRBJ2-3, with D perhaps TRBD2 (5 bases). V lost 1 base to trimming and J lost 0 bases, with 9 bases between them. Germline lookup yields CDR1 SGHNT and CDR2 YYREEE (reference sequence). The CDR3 has 15 residues.

This clone was picked up many times. The chain is built from TRBV5-6 and TRBJ2-7; 8 bases map to TRBD2. This CDR3 contains 13 residues. V lost 5 bases and J lost 3; bases outside the gene matches: 4. Germline CDR1 and CDR2: SGHDT and YYEEEE. CDR3 in DNA: TGTGCCAGCAGACTAGCGGTAGACTACGAGCAGTACTTC. It translates to CASRLAVDYEQYF.

This rearrangement joins TRBV4-1 to TRBJ1-2; maybe TRBD1 (5 bases). The CDR3 sequence is 18 residues long. Germline CDR1 and CDR2: MGHRA and YSYEKL. The V end was cut by 4 bases, the J end by 2 bases, with 23 bases between. This chain's CDR3 is CASSRDADISYENYGYTF. As DNA, the CDR3 is TGCGCCAGCAGCCGAGACGCGGACATATCCTATGAGAACTATGGCTACACCTTC.

The chain uses TRBV5-1 and TRBJ2-5; 7 nucleotides match TRBD2. Losses at the gene ends were 1 base for V and 2 bases for J; bases not matched to a gene: 11. The CDR3 length is 17 residues. Germline V gene sequence: CDR1 SGHRS, CDR2 YFSETQ. CDR3 sequence: CASSLLGGGPVQETQYF. The CDR3 DNA is TGCGCCAGCAGCTTGCTTGGGGGAGGGCCGGTACAAGAGACCCAGTACTTC.

In this sample, this clone is medium-sized (0.01 to 0.1%). The chain has TRBV9 and TRBJ1-2; possibly TRBD1 for D (5 bases). With 4 bases removed from V and 3 bases from J, the gap between germline ends came to 19 bases. Germline V CDR1 and CDR2: SGDLS, YYNGEE. The CDR3 loop spans 16 amino acids. CDR3 loop: CASSPNTGGGYYGYTF. The DNA for the CDR3 is TGTGCCAGCAGCCCCAATACCGGGGGGGGGTACTATGGCTACACCTTC.

V gene TRBV29-1 combines with J gene TRBJ2-3; 14 positions match TRBD2. CDR1 and CDR2 (germline): SQVTM, ANQGSEA. The CDR3 is 24 amino acids. V shed 3 bases, J shed 7 bases, and the junction held 33 bases outside the gene matches. The CDR3 DNA reads as TGCAGCGTTGACCGGGAGGATCATGGTGTAACATTGTGGGGACTAGCGGGAGTCCGACATACGCAGTATTTT. Translated, it gives CSVDREDHGVTLWGLAGVRHTQYF.

This chain connects TRBV11-2 to TRBJ2-7; tentatively, D is TRBD2 (6 bases). V lost 5 bases and J 4 bases, leaving 12 bases between the germline ends. This CDR3 region has 13 residues. CDR1 is SGHAT, CDR2 FQNNGV, per germline. The CDR3 here is CASSLILAYEQYF. The CDR3 DNA reads as TGTGCCAGCAGCCTAATACTAGCTTACGAGCAGTACTTC.

The rearrangement joins TRBV5-6 to TRBJ2-7; a possible D gene is TRBD2 (6 bases). The germline V gene has CDR1 SGHDT and CDR2 YYEEEE. This CDR3 comprises 14 residues. Trimming cost V 4 bases and J 4 bases, with 15 bases left between them. CDR3 loop: CASSPAGRLYEQYF. CDR3 DNA sequence: TGTGCCAGCAGCCCGGCGGGGCGGTTGTACGAGCAGTACTTC.

The genes are TRBV6-1 and TRBJ2-7, with no clear D. This CDR3 has 12 amino acids. V dropped 6 bases and J dropped 6 bases, with 12 bases sitting between them. The germline CDR1 and CDR2 sequences are MNHNS and SASEGT. The CDR3: CASRRSGGEQYF. The DNA of the CDR3 is TGTGCCAGCAGAAGGAGTGGTGGCGAGCAGTACTTC.

The CDR3 nucleotides read TGCGCCAGCAGCTCCGGGACTAGCAGCAATGAGCAGTTCTTC. It is translated as CASSSGTSSNEQFF. This chain links TRBV5-1 with TRBJ2-1, with TRBD2 identical over 9 bases. The CDR3 has 14 residues. Trimming at V came to 3 bases and at J to 6 bases, leaving 4 bases not matched to a gene. Germline V gene data show CDR1 as SGHRS and CDR2 as YFSETQ. Looking up the rest from reference TRBV5-1 and TRBJ2-1 gives the full variable domain: KAGVTQTPRYLIKTRGQQVTLSCSPISGHRSVSWYQQTPGQGLQFLFEYFSETQRNKGNFPGRFSGRQFSNSRSEMNVSTLELGDSALYLCASSSGTSSNEQFFGPGTRLTVL.

The chain joins TRBV18 to TRBJ1-1, with D possibly being TRBD1 (6 bases). CDR1 and CDR2 (germline): KGHSH, LQKENI. This CDR3 is built from 13 residues. Trimming pared 6 bases from V and 5 bases from J, leaving 13 bases between. CDR3 sequence reads: CASSPGEATEAFF. The CDR3 nucleotides read TGTGCCAGCTCCCCAGGGGAGGCAACTGAAGCTTTCTTT.

The chain combines TRBV5-1 with TRBJ1-2; 11 bases are a match to TRBD1. Per germline, CDR1 SGHRS and CDR2 YFSETQ. The CDR3 extends over 17 amino acids. The V and J ends lost 2 bases and 2 bases, in that order; junction bases with no gene match: 8. CDR3 in DNA: TGCGCCAGCAGCTTCTGGACAGGGGGCGCGATGAACTATGGCTACACCTTC. This translates into CASSFWTGGAMNYGYTF.

The chain uses TRBV27 and TRBJ2-7; 10 bases are shared with TRBD2. This CDR3 contains 15 residues. V lost 2 bases, J lost 0 bases, and 1 base stayed unmatched. Per the germline V gene, CDR1 is MNHEY and CDR2 is SMNVEV (reference sequence). The CDR3 here is CASSLGLAVSYEQYF. The CDR3 nucleotides are TGTGCCAGCAGTTTAGGACTAGCGGTCTCCTACGAGCAGTACTTC.

The chain combines TRBV5-6 with TRBJ1-2, with TRBD1 matching 8 bases. After removal of 5 bases from V and 4 bases from J, the junction contained 4 bases not matched to a gene. The CDR3 has 13 residues. Germline V gene sequence: CDR1 SGHDT, CDR2 YYEEEE. The CDR3 loop is CASSSGGSYGYTF. The CDR3, as DNA: TGTGCCAGCAGTTCAGGGGGCAGCTATGGCTACACCTTC.

J is TRBJ2-3 and V is TRBV25-1, with D possibly TRBD2 on 6 matching bases. Germline CDR1 reads MGHDK; CDR2 reads SYGVNS. The CDR3 runs to 14 residues. V gave up 4 bases and J gave up 2 bases, with 10 bases separating them. This chain's CDR3 is CASSGSGFTDTQYF. DNA for the CDR3: TGTGCCAGCAGTGGTAGCGGTTTCACAGATACGCAGTATTTT.

J is TRBJ2-5 and V is TRBV10-1; 7 bases agree with TRBD2. The CDR3 is 12 residues long. Germline CDR1 WNHNN, CDR2 SYGVQD (reference sequence). J gave up 3 bases and V 8 bases, and 3 bases lay outside the gene matches. The CDR3 DNA is TGCGCCAGCCGCGGACTAGAAGAGACCCAGTACTTC. Protein product: CASRGLEETQYF.

The chain couples TRBV4-1 to TRBJ1-5; 7 positions agree with TRBD1. Germline CDR1 reads MGHRA; CDR2 reads YSYEKL. V trimming: 4 bases; J trimming: 7 bases; junction bases outside the gene matches: 7. The length of the CDR3 is 14 residues. The chain's CDR3 is CASSPTRDSQPQHF. The CDR3 DNA sequence: TGCGCCAGCAGCCCTACCCGGGACAGCCAGCCCCAGCATTTT.

Only one count was recorded for this clone. CDR3 nucleotides: TGCGCCAGCAGCCAGGACAGGGGGTCTTACGAGCAGTACTTC. As protein: CASSQDRGSYEQYF. This rearrangement joins TRBV4-3 to TRBJ2-5, with 10 bases aligning to TRBD1. The DNA matches TRBJ2-7 better at its end, which makes the J call doubtful. Germline V gene lookup returns CDR1 LGHNA and CDR2 YSLEER. The length of the CDR3 is 14 residues.

This sequence joins TRBV14 and TRBJ2-7; D gene unclear. The germline V and J ends were trimmed by 0 bases and 3 bases, with 12 bases remaining between them. This CDR3 has 15 amino acids. The germline gives CDR1 SGHDN, CDR2 FVKESK. In DNA, the CDR3 is TGTGCCAGCAGCCAAGATTACGGGTTACTCTACGAGCAGTACTTC. Translating gives CASSQDYGLLYEQYF.

The CDR3 DNA reads as TGCGCCAGCAGGAGCATCCTTACGACTAATGAAAAACTGTTTTTT. It codes for CASRSILTTNEKLFF. The chain joins TRBV4-1 to TRBJ1-4; no clear D gene. The CDR3 consists of 15 residues. Trimming left V 6 bases short and J 2 bases short, with 13 bases between. In germline, CDR1 is MGHRA, CDR2 YSYEKL.

The chain uses TRBV19 and TRBJ1-4; D unresolved. Trimming stripped 3 bases from V and 5 bases from J, with 7 bases between. Per germline, CDR1 LNHDA and CDR2 SQIVND (reference sequence). CDR3 length: 13 residues. The DNA of the CDR3 is TGTGCCAGTAGTATTTCCTTAAATGAAAAACTGTTTTTT. Protein sequence: CASSISLNEKLFF.

Here the CDR3 DNA reads TGTGCCAGCAGCCCGTGGGGGGACACAGATACGCAGTATTTT. This encodes CASSPWGDTDTQYF. The rearrangement joins TRBV4-2 to TRBJ2-3; TRBD2 might be the D (6 bases). Germline-derived CDR1 and CDR2 are LGHNA and YNFKEQ. Deletions cut 4 bases from V and 2 bases from J, with 10 bases between. This CDR3 spans 14 amino acids.

This clone was observed once. The genes are TRBV4-2 and TRBJ1-4, with a weak D call TRBD1 (6 bases). CDR3 length: 14 residues. CDR1 is LGHNA and CDR2 is YNFKEQ in the germline V gene. Trimming shortened V by 0 bases and J by 11 bases, and 13 bases separated the two germline ends. DNA of the CDR3: TGTGCCAGCAGCCAAGAAACAGGGTTGAGGAAACTGTTTTTT. Amino acids: CASSQETGLRKLFF.

With regard to this clone: Because the CDR3 is missing its conserved closing phenylalanine or tryptophan, this is likely a read error. The rearrangement uses TRBV25-1 and TRBJ1-6; perhaps TRBD1 as D (6 bases). The CDR3 length is 14 residues. Germline V lookup: CDR1 MGHDK, CDR2 SYGVNS. V lost 4 bases, J lost 10 bases, and 14 bases lay in between. The CDR3 nucleotides are TGTGCCAGCAGTGCAAGGAGGGGGGGATCACCCCTCCACCTT. Translated: CASSARRGGSPLHL.